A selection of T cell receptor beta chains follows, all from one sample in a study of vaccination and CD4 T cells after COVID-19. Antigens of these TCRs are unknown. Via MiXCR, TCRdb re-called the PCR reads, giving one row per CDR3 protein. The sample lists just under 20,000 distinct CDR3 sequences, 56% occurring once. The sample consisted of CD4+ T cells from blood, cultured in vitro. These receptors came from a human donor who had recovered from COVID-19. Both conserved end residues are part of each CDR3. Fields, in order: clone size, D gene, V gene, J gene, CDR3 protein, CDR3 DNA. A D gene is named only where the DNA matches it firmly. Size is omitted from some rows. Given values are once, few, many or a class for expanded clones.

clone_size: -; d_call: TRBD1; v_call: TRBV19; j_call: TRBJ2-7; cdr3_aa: CASSVDRGNEQYF; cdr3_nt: TGTGCCAGTAGTGTTGACAGGGGTAACGAGCAGTACTTC
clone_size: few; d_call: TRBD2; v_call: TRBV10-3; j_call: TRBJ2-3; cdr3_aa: CASRTSGSTDTQYF; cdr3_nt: TGTGCCAGCAGGACTAGCGGGTCCACAGATACGCAGTATTTT
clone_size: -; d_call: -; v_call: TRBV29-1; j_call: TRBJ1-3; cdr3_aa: CSVDEGNGPGNTIYF; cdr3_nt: TGCAGCGTTGACGAGGGGAACGGGCCTGGAAACACCATATATTTT
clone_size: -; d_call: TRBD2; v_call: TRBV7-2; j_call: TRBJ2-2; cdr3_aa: CASSLASGRAGELFF; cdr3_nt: TGTGCCAGCAGCTTAGCTAGCGGGAGGGCCGGGGAGCTGTTTTTT
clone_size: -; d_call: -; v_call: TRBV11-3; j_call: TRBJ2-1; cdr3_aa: CASSLTGLNDEQFF; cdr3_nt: TGTGCCAGCAGCTTGACGGGACTGAACGATGAGCAGTTCTTC
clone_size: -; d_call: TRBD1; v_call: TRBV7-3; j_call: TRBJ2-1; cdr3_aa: CASSLIGDRGHNEQFF; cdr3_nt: TGTGCCAGCAGCTTAATAGGGGACAGGGGGCACAATGAGCAGTTCTTC
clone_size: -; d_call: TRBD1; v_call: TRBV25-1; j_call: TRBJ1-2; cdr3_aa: CASSGARQGAGGYTF; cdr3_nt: TGTGCCAGCAGTGGGGCGAGACAGGGGGCGGGTGGCTACACCTTC
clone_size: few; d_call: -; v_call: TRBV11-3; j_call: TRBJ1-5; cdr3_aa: CASSLGYISNQPQHF; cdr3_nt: TGTGCCAGCAGCTTAGGCTATATAAGCAATCAGCCCCAGCATTTT
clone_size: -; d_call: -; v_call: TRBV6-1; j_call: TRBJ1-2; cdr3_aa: CASKADSSYSDGYTF; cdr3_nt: TGTGCCAGCAAAGCGGACAGTTCGTATTCGGATGGCTACACCTTC
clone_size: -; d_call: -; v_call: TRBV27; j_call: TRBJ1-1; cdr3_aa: CASKRGGVNTEAFF; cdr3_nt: TGTGCCAGCAAGAGGGGAGGGGTGAACACTGAAGCTTTCTTT
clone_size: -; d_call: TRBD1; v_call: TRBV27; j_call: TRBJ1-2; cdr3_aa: CASSLYAGGMVYGYTF; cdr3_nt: TGTGCCAGCAGTTTATACGCAGGGGGCATGGTTTATGGCTACACCTTC
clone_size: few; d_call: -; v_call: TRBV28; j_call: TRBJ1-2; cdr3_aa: CASRGVNYGYTF; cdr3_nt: TGTGCCAGCAGGGGAGTCAACTATGGCTACACCTTC
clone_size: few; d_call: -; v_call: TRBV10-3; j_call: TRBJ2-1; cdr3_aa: CAISERPGGDEQFF; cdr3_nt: TGTGCCATCAGTGAGCGCCCAGGGGGGGATGAGCAGTTCTTC
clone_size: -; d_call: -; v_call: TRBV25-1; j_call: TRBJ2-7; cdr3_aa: CASSETGASPYEQYF; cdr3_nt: TGTGCCAGCAGTGAAACTGGGGCAAGCCCCTACGAGCAGTACTTC
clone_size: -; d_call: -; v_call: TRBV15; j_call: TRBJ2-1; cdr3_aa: CATTGLSSYNEQFF; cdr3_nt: TGTGCCACCACCGGACTGAGCTCCTACAATGAGCAGTTCTTC
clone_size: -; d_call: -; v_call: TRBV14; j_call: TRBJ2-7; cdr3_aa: CASSLLWADGTYEQYF; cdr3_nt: TGTGCCAGCAGCCTACTTTGGGCGGACGGTACCTACGAGCAGTACTTC
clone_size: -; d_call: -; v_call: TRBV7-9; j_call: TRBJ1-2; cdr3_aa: CASSQGDGYTF; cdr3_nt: TGTGCCAGCAGCCAAGGGGATGGCTACACCTTC
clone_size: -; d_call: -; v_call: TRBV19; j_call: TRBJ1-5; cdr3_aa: CASSIGPGTSNQPQHF; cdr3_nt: TGTGCCAGTAGTATAGGGCCAGGGACGAGCAATCAGCCCCAGCATTTT
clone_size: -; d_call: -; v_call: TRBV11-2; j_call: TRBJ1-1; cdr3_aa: CASSLDRTVNTEAFF; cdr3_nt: TGTGCCAGCAGCTTAGATAGGACAGTGAACACTGAAGCTTTCTTT
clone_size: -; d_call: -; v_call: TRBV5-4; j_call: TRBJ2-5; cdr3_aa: CASSPPTGRETQYF; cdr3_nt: TGTGCCAGCAGCCCACCGACAGGCAGAGAGACCCAGTACTTC
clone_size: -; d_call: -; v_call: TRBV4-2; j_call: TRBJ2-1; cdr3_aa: CASSPLVRLNEQFF; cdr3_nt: TGTGCCAGCAGCCCTCTGGTGCGTCTCAATGAGCAGTTCTTC
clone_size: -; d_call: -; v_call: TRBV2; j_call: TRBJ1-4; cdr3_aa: CASSNLGVKLFF; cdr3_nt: TGTGCCAGCAGCAACCTGGGGGTAAAACTGTTTTTT
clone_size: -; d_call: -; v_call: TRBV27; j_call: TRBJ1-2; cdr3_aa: CASTERLGLGGYTF; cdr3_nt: TGTGCCAGCACCGAAAGGCTGGGGCTGGGTGGCTACACCTTC
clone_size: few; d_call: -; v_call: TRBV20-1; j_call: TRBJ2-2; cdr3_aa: CSARFQGSGELFF; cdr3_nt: TGCAGTGCTAGGTTTCAGGGGTCCGGGGAGCTGTTTTTT
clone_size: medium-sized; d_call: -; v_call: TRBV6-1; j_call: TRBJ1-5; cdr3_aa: CASRLQGNRVQPQHF; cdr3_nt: TGTGCCAGCAGGCTTCAGGGAAATCGAGTTCAGCCCCAGCATTTT
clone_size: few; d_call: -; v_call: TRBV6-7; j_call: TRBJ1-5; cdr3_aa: CVPAVGMAGHQPQHF; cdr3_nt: -
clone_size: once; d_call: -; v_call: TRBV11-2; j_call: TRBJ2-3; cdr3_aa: CASSPQGGGPTDTQYF; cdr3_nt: TGTGCCAGCAGCCCCCAGGGCGGGGGCCCTACAGATACGCAGTATTTT
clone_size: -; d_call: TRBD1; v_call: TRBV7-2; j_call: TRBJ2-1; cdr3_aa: CASSWAGTGKYNEQFF; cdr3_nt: TGTGCCAGCAGCTGGGCCGGGACAGGGAAATACAATGAGCAGTTCTTC
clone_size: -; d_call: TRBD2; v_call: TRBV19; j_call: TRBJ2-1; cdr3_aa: CASRVGLAAINEQFF; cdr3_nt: TGTGCCAGTAGGGTTGGACTAGCGGCGATTAATGAGCAGTTCTTC